The 10 T cell receptor beta chains below come from one sample, sequenced in a study of CD8+CD57+ T cells in acquired aplastic anemia. Genomic DNA constituted the template upon which TCR beta VDJ and CDR3 profiling was performed. MiXCR was run by TCRdb on the reads, yielding one entry per CDR3 protein. This sample has 250,000 to 350,000 distinct CDR3 sequences; 45% to 65% occur once, and the top ten carry around 1.2%. By flow cytometry, patients selected for sequencing had shown an expansion of CD8+CD57+ cells. The specimen was sorted CD4+, CD8+, or CD8+CD57+ T cells (not recorded which) from PBMCs. The receptors here all came from a human donor with aplastic anemia.

V usage is TRBV7-9 and J usage is TRBJ1-1; weak D call: TRBD1 (6 bases). V was trimmed by 1 base and J by 6 bases, leaving 15 bases between them. Germline V gives CDR1 SEHNR, CDR2 FQNEAQ (reference sequence). This CDR3 contains 15 residues. The CDR3 region has the DNA TGTGCCAGCAGCTTAGAGGGGGGGAGGATAGCTGAAGCTTTCTTT. Amino acids: CASSLEGGRIAEAFF.

Many counts were recorded for this clonotype. The CDR3 loop reads CASSRGTSGGADTQYF. The DNA for the CDR3 is TGCGCCAGCAGCCGAGGGACTAGCGGGGGAGCAGATACGCAGTATTTT. This chain joins TRBV4-1 and TRBJ2-3, with 14 bases that match TRBD2. V lost 4 bases to trimming and J lost 4 bases; unmatched junction nucleotides: 4. There are 16 residues in the CDR3. Germline V gene sequence: CDR1 MGHRA, CDR2 YSYEKL.

The chain carries TRBV3-1 and TRBJ2-3; 9 nucleotides align to TRBD2. The CDR3 extends over 17 amino acids. Germline V gene data show CDR1 as LGHDT and CDR2 as YNNKEL (reference sequence). The V gene end was trimmed by 0 bases and the J gene end by 6 bases; junction bases not matched to a gene: 10. The CDR3 coding sequence is TGTGCCAGCAGCCAAGAAGTAGCGGGAGACCCCTGGGATACGCAGTATTTT. Translating gives CASSQEVAGDPWDTQYF.

The V and J genes are TRBV20-1 and TRBJ1-1; D gene ambiguous. Germline V gene data show CDR1 as DFQATT and CDR2 as SNEGSKA (reference sequence). V was cut by 1 base and J by 2 bases, with 8 bases left in between. The CDR3 contains 13 residues. The CDR3 region is CSARARLNTEAFF. The CDR3 nucleotides read TGCAGTGCTAGAGCTCGGTTAAACACTGAAGCTTTCTTT.

As for this clonotype: One end of the junction is discordant with germline, which a read error may explain. Here the CDR3 DNA reads TGTGCTAGCAGCTTAGTCCCCGGGACAGGGCCCTACAATGAGCAGTTCTTC. Protein: CASSLVPGTGPYNEQFF. The gene calls are TRBV7-7 and TRBJ2-1; 9 bases match TRBD1. The CDR3 is 17 amino acids. Germline V gene sequence: CDR1 SSHAT, CDR2 FNYEAQ (reference sequence).

This clonotype was picked up many times. V usage is TRBV5-1 and J usage is TRBJ2-6; 7 nucleotides align to TRBD2. With 0 bases clipped from V and 2 bases from J, the junction kept 2 bases outside the gene matches. Germline loops: CDR1 SGHRS, CDR2 YFSETQ. CDR3 size: 16 residues. CDR3 in amino acids: CASSLVAGTGANVLTF. CDR3 sequence (DNA): TGCGCCAGCAGCTTGGTAGCGGGTACTGGGGCCAACGTCCTGACTTTC. Looking up the rest from reference TRBV5-1 and TRBJ2-6 gives the full variable domain: KAGVTQTPRYLIKTRGQQVTLSCSPISGHRSVSWYQQTPGQGLQFLFEYFSETQRNKGNFPGRFSGRQFSNSRSEMNVSTLELGDSALYLCASSLVAGTGANVLTFGAGSRLTVL.

This clonotype was detected ten times or more. The CDR3 reads CASSSLVAGFYIEQFF. The CDR3 region has the DNA TGTGCCAGCAGTTCTCTTGTAGCGGGATTTTATATTGAGCAGTTCTTC. This chain uses TRBV12-3 or TRBV12-4 with TRBJ2-1; 8 bases align to TRBD2. Losses at the gene ends were 4 bases for V and 9 bases for J; bases not matched to a gene: 14. CDR3 size: 16 residues.

This clonotype was seen many times. The chain couples TRBV6-1 to TRBJ2-1; 9 nucleotides match TRBD1. With 7 bases clipped from V and 6 bases from J, the junction kept 7 bases outside the gene matches. The germline V gene has CDR1 MNHNS and CDR2 SASEGT. This CDR3 spans 14 amino acids. The CDR3 here is CASTRQGVPNEQFF. CDR3 sequence (DNA): TGTGCCAGCACCCGACAGGGGGTACCCAATGAGCAGTTCTTC.

V and J are TRBV4-1 and TRBJ2-7; D is perhaps TRBD2 (6 bases). The ends were cut back, 8 bases at V and 0 bases at J, with 17 bases in the middle. This CDR3 comprises 15 residues. The germline gives CDR1 MGHRA, CDR2 YSYEKL. The DNA for the CDR3 is TGCGCCAGCTCTCCTCAGGCGGGGAGCTCCTACGAGCAGTACTTC. Protein: CASSPQAGSSYEQYF.

Notes on this clonotype: A read error is possible here, since a much larger clone lies one base away. V and J are TRBV12-3 or TRBV12-4 and TRBJ2-1; 7 bases align to TRBD2. The CDR3 is 12 residues long. The CDR3 nucleotides are TGTACCAGCAGTTGGGGGGGGGATGAGCAGTTCTTC. It yields the protein CTSSWGGDEQFF.